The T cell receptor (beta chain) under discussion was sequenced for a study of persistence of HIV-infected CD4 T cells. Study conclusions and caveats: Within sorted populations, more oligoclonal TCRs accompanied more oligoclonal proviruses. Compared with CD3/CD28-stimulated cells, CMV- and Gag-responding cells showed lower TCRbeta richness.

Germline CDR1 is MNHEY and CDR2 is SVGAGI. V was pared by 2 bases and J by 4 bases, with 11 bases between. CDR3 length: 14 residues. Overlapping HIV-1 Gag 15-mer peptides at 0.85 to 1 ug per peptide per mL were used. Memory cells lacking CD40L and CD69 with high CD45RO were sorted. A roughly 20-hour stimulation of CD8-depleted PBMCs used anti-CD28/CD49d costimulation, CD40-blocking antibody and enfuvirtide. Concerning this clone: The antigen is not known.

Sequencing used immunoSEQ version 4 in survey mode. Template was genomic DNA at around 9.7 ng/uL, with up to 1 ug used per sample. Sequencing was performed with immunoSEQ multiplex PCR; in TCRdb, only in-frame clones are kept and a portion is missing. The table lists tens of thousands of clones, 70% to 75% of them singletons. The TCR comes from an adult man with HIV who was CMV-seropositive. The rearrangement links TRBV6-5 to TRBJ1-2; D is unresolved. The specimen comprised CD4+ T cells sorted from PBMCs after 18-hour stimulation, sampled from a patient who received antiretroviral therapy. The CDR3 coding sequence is TGTGCCAGCAGTTACCAGGCGGGCTCCTATGGCTACACCTTC. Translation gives CASSYQAGSYGYTF.